The following is a T cell receptor beta chain sequence with its context. This record belongs to a study of technical replicates of blood from four donors. Produced via immunoSEQ multiplex PCR; TCRdb's table is partial and in-frame only. The sample contains just over 75,000 clones, approximately 93% of which appear only once. CDR3 length: 14 amino acids. Germline V CDR1 and CDR2: MNHEY, SMNVEV (reference sequence). V shed 5 bases and J 1 base; nucleotides not matched to a gene: 4. The receptor comes from a human donor in good health. The V and J genes are TRBV27 and TRBJ1-1; 7 positions agree with TRBD1. The sample comprised T cells isolated from PBMCs. For the CDR3, the DNA is TGTGCCAGCAGTGCCAGACAGGGGAACACTGAAGCTTTCTTT. Amino acid sequence: CASSARQGNTEAFF.